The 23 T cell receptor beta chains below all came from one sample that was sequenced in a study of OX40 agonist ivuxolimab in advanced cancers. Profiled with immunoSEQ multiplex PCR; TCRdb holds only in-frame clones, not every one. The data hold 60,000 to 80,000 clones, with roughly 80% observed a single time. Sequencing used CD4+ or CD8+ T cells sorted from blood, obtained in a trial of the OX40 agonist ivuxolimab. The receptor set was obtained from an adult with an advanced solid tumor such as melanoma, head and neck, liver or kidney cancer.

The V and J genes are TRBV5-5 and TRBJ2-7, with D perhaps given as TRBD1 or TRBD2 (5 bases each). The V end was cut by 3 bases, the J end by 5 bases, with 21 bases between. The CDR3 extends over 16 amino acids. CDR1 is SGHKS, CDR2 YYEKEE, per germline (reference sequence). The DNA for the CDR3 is TGTGCCAGCAGCTCATTCTCTGTTGAGGGGAGAAACGAGCAGTACTTC. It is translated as CASSSFSVEGRNEQYF.

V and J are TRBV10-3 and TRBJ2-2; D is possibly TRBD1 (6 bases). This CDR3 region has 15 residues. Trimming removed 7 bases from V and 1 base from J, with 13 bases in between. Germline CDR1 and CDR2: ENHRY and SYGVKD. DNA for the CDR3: TGTGCCATCACCCCAGGGGCCCAGAACACCGGGGAGCTGTTTTTT. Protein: CAITPGAQNTGELFF.

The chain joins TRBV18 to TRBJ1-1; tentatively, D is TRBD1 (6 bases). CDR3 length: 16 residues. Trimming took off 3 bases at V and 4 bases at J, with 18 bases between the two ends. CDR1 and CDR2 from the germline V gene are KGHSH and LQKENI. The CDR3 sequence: CASSPMDGGEGTEAFF. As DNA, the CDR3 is TGTGCCAGCTCACCTATGGATGGGGGCGAGGGCACTGAAGCTTTCTTT.

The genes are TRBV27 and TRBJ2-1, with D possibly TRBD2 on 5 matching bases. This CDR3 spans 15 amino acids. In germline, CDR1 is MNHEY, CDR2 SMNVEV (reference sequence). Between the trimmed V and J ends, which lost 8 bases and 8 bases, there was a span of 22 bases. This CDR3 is CASSKILVSVDEQFF. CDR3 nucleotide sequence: TGTGCCAGCTCAAAGATACTAGTGAGCGTTGATGAGCAGTTCTTC.

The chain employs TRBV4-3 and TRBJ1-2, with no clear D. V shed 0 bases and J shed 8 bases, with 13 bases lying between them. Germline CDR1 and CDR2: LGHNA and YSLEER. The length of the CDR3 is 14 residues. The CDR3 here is CASSQDLGAEGYTF. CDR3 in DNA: TGCGCCAGCAGCCAAGATCTCGGAGCAGAGGGCTACACCTTC.

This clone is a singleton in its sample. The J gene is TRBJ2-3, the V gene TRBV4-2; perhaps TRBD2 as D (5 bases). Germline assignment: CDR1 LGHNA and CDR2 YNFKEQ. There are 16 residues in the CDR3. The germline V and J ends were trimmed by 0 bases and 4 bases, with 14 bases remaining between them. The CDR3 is CASSQDRAPGADTQYF. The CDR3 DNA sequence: TGTGCCAGCAGCCAAGATCGAGCTCCCGGGGCAGATACGCAGTATTTT.

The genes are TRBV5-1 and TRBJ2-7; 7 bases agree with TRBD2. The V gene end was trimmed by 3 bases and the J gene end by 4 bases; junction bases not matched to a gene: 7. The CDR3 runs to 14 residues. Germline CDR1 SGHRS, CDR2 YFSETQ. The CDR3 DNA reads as TGCGCCAGCAGCTATGCGGGAGTTATATACGAGCAGTACTTC. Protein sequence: CASSYAGVIYEQYF. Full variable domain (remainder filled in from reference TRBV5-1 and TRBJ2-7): KAGVTQTPRYLIKTRGQQVTLSCSPISGHRSVSWYQQTPGQGLQFLFEYFSETQRNKGNFPGRFSGRQFSNSRSEMNVSTLELGDSALYLCASSYAGVIYEQYFGPGTRLTVT.

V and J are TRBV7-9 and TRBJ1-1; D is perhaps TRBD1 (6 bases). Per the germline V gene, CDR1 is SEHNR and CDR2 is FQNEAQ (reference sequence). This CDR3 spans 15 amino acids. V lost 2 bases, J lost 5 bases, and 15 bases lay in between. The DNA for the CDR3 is TGTGCCAGCAGCTTATCAACAGGGTTTGTTACTGAAGCTTTCTTT. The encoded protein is CASSLSTGFVTEAFF.

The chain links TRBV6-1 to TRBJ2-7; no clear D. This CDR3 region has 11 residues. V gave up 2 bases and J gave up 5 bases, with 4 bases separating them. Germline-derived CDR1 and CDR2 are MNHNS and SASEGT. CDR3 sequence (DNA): TGTGCCAGCAGTGAAATACACGAGCAGTACTTC. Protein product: CASSEIHEQYF.

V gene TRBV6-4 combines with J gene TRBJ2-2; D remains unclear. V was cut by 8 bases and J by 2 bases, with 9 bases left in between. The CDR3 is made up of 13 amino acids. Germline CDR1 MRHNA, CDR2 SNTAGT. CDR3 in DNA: TGTGCCAGCCGATCCTTTAACACCGGGGAGCTGTTTTTT. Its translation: CASRSFNTGELFF.

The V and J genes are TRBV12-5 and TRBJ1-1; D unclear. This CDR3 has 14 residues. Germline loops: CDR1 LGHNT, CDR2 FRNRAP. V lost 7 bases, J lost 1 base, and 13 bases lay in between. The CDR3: CASAGGPTNTEAFF. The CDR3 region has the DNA TGTGCTAGTGCGGGTGGACCGACGAACACTGAAGCTTTCTTT. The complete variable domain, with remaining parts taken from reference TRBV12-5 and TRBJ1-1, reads DARVTQTPRHKVTEMGQEVTMRCQPILGHNTVFWYRQTMMQGLELLAYFRNRAPLDDSGMPKDRFSAEMPDATLATLKIQPSEPRDSAVYFCASAGGPTNTEAFFGQGTRLTVV.

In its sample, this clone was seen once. CDR3 DNA sequence: TGTGCCAGCAGCCCCTTGACCGGGGGGGACACTGAAGCTTTCTTT. It is translated as CASSPLTGGDTEAFF. The V and J genes are TRBV7-9 and TRBJ1-1; D might be TRBD1 (5 bases). CDR1 and CDR2 (germline): SEHNR, FQNEAQ (reference sequence). The CDR3 runs 15 residues. Between the trimmed V and J ends, which lost 5 bases and 3 bases, there was a span of 16 bases.

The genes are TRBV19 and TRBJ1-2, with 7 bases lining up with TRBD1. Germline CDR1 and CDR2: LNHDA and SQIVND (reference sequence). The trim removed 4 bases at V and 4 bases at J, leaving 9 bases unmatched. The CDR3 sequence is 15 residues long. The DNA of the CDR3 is TGTGCCAGTAGTAGCAGGGGGGCGAGGGGCTATGGCTACACCTTC. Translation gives CASSSRGARGYGYTF.

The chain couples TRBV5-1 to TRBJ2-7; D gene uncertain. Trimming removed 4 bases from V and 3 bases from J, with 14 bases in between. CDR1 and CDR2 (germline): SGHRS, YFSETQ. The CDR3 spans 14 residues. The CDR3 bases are TGCGCCAGCAGCCCAGGACGACCTAACTACGAGCAGTACTTC. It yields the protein CASSPGRPNYEQYF.

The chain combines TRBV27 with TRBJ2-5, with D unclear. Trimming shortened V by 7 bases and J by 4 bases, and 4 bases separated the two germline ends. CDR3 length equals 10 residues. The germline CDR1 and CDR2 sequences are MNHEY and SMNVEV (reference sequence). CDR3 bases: TGTGCCAGCATCGGAGAGACCCAGTACTTC. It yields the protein CASIGETQYF.

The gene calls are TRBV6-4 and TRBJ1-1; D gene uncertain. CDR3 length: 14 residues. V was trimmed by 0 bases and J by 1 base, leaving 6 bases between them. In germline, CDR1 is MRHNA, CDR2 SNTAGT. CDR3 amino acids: CASSDSAENTEAFF. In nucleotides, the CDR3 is TGTGCCAGCAGTGACTCGGCAGAGAACACTGAAGCTTTCTTT.

The CDR3: CASRTGADEQYF. CDR3 DNA sequence: TGTGCCAGCCGAACAGGGGCAGACGAGCAGTACTTC. This chain links TRBV11-2 with TRBJ2-7, with 7 bases lining up with TRBD1. CDR1 is SGHAT, CDR2 FQNNGV, per germline. Germline trimming cut 8 bases from V and 5 bases from J; bases unmatched to any gene: 6. This CDR3 is built from 12 residues.

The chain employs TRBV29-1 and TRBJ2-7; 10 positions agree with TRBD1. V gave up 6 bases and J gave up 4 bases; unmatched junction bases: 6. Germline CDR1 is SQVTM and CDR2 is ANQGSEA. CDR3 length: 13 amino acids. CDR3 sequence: CSVRQGAMYEQYF. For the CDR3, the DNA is TGCAGCGTCAGACAGGGGGCAATGTACGAGCAGTACTTC.

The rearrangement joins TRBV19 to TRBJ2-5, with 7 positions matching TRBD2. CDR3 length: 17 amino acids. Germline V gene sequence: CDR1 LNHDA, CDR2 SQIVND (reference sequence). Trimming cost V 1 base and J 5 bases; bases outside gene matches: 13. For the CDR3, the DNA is TGTGCCAGTAGTATAGGGTCCATTGCGGGACTATTGGAGACCCAGTACTTC. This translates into CASSIGSIAGLLETQYF.

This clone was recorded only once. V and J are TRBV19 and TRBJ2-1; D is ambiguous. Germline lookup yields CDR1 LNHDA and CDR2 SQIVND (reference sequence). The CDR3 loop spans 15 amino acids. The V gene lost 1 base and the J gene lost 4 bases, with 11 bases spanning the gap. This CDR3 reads CASSIGVGNYNEQFF. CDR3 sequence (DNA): TGTGCCAGTAGTATAGGGGTGGGAAATTACAATGAGCAGTTCTTC.

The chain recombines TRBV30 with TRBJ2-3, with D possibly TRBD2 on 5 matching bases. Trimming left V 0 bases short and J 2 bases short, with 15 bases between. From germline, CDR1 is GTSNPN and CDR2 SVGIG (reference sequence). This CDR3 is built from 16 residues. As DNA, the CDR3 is TGTGCCTGGAGTGTACTCCTAGCAAGCAACACAGATACGCAGTATTTT. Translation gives CAWSVLLASNTDTQYF.

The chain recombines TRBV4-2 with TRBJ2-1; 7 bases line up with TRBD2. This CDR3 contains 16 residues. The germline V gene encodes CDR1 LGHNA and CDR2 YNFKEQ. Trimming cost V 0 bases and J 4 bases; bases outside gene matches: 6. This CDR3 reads CASSQEGSGAYNEQFF. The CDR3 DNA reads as TGTGCCAGCAGCCAAGAGGGAAGCGGGGCTTACAATGAGCAGTTCTTC.

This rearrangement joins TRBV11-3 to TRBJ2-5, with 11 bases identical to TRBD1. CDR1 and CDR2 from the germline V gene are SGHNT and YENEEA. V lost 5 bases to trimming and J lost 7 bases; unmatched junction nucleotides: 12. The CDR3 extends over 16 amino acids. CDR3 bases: TGTGCCAGCAGCCGAAGGACAGGGGGCGCCCAGGGGACCCAGTACTTC. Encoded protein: CASSRRTGGAQGTQYF.